The 3 T cell receptor beta chains listed next were all sequenced from one sample in a study of blood T cell repertoires in COVID-19 (dated by TCRdb to the early 2020s). Preparation of the library involved the immunoSEQ multiplex PCR assay. TCRdb obtained this table from immuneACCESS and retained in-frame rearrangements with V and J assigned. These tables miss some clones; where compared with another copy, unresolved V genes account for less than half of the shortfall, and the remainder is unexplained. Present in this sample are hundreds of thousands of clones, 70% to 85% of which were seen just once. The ten most abundant clones make up over 3% of the sample. Sample: peripheral blood. Receptors were obtained from a woman older than 75 with acute or convalescent COVID-19.

This rearrangement joins TRBV4-3 to TRBJ1-1, with 9 positions matching TRBD1. The length of the CDR3 is 15 residues. Germline V CDR1 and CDR2: LGHNA, YSLEER. Unmatched junction bases numbered 9, after V lost 5 bases and J lost 5 bases. In nucleotides, the CDR3 is TGCGCCAGCAGCTCCCGGGACAGGGCAAAGACTGAAGCTTTCTTT. Amino acid sequence: CASSSRDRAKTEAFF.

This clone was detected only once. This sequence joins TRBV30 and TRBJ1-6; tentative D call: TRBD1 (6 bases). The CDR3 loop spans 13 amino acids. CDR1 and CDR2 from the germline V gene are GTSNPN and SVGIG (reference sequence). Trimming cost V 2 bases and J 5 bases, with 7 bases left between them. CDR3 region: CAWSYRDNSPLHF. Written as DNA, the CDR3 is TGTGCCTGGAGTTACAGGGATAATTCACCCCTCCACTTT.

The chain couples TRBV6-2 or TRBV6-3 to TRBJ2-2; 14 bases are shared with TRBD2. J lost 7 bases, V lost 2 bases, and 6 bases had no gene match. Germline V lookup: CDR1 MNHEY, CDR2 SVGEGT. This CDR3 has 17 amino acids. The CDR3: CASSYRGTSGSYGELFF. The CDR3 bases are TGTGCCAGCAGTTACCGCGGGACTAGCGGGAGTTACGGGGAGCTGTTTTTT.